The present TCR beta chain was sequenced within a study of shared clonotypes between healthy human individuals. After removal of 4 bases from V and 1 base from J, the junction contained 10 bases not matched to a gene. This CDR3 comprises 18 residues. Germline V gene lookup returns CDR1 SNHLY and CDR2 FYNNEI. Broader study findings: Clonotypes which were not shared had lower generation probabilities than clonotypes that all four donors shared. Across subsets, estimated richness was generally greater for naive than for memory populations. It was expected that sequencing depth would affect clonotype sharing among donors.

Several immunoSEQ plates held equal portions of the genomic DNA taken from each subset. Sequencing used immunoSEQ multiplex PCR; TCRdb keeps in-frame clones, though not all of them. This table has over 850,000 clones, about 84% appearing once. To note about this clone: Its antigen remains unknown.

The chain combines TRBV2 with TRBJ2-4, with 10 positions matching TRBD2. The sequence was collected from a man between 18 and 35 years old in good health. Some clones in this sample may be carry-over from other donors' samples. Sequencing input: memory CD4+ T cells from PBMCs. This sample's subset: CD45RA-negative fraction. The CDR3 protein is CASSVPAGGRVAKNIQYF. As DNA, the CDR3 is TGTGCCAGCAGTGTCCCAGCGGGAGGGCGAGTGGCCAAAAACATTCAGTACTTC.